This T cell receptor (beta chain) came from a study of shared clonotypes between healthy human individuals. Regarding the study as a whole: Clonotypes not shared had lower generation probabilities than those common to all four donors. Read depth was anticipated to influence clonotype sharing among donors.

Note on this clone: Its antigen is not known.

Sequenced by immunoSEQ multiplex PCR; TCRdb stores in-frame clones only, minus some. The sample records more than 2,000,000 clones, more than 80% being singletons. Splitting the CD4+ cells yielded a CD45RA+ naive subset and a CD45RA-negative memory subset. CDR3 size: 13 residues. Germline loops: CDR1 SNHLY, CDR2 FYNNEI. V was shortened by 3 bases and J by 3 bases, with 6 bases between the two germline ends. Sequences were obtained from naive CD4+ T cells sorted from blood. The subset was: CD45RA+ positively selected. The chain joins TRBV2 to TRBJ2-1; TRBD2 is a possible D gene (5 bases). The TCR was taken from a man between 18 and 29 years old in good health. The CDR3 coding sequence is TGTGCCAGCAGTGAGGACTTCTACAATGAGCAGTTCTTC. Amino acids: CASSEDFYNEQFF.